This TCR beta chain was sequenced during a study of blood T cell repertoires in COVID-19. This table comes from immunoSEQ multiplex PCR, and its TCRdb copy is limited to in-frame clones, with some not included. Of roughly 170,000 clones in the sample, 70% to 90% were seen once. This CDR3 contains 13 residues. The ends were cut back, 6 bases at V and 7 bases at J, with 15 bases in the middle. Looked up from germline, CDR1 is MDHEN and CDR2 is SYDVKM. The rearrangement uses TRBV28 and TRBJ1-2; D may be TRBD1 (6 bases). The sample consisted of peripheral blood. This clonotype originated in a man in his 70s with active or convalescent COVID-19. The CDR3 region has the DNA TGTGCCAGCAGGCAGGGGCAGGGTCTTGGCTACACCTTC. Encoded protein: CASRQGQGLGYTF.